This T cell receptor beta chain comes out of a study of a mutant IDH1 vaccine in newly diagnosed glioma. The sample's time point: baseline, week 1 (first vaccination visit). Treatment specified: pre-vaccination baseline after standard-of-care therapy. This CDR3 comprises 15 residues. CDR1 and CDR2 from the germline V gene are SGHRS and YFSETQ. V gave up 5 bases and J gave up 4 bases; unmatched junction bases: 8. Assay used: immunoSEQ multiplex PCR; TCRdb lists only in-frame clones, some missing. This sample has tens of thousands of clones; about nine tenths occur once, and the top ten carry approximately 9.1%.

The sample in question was PBMCs, obtained from a glioma patient treated with radiotherapy, temozolomide or both. This clonotype was obtained from a man aged 30-40 years with glioma. This chain uses TRBV5-1 with TRBJ2-1; 8 bases match TRBD1. CDR3 DNA sequence: TGCGCCAGCAGAGTTGGGACAGGTATATACAATGAGCAGTTCTTC. It translates to CASRVGTGIYNEQFF.